Following are 28 T cell receptor beta chains from one sample sequenced in a study of regulatory T cells in long-lasting Graves disease. Time point meaning: newly diagnosed GD, antithyroid drugs for less than 3 months. After RNA was extracted from PBMCs, the TCR library was made from it. Relying on iRepertoire HTBI primers and Arm-PCR of CDR3 regions, the team built TCR beta libraries. TCRdb reprocessed the multiplex PCR reads via MiXCR and lists one record per CDR3 protein. Seen here are 350,000 to 450,000 distinct CDR3 sequences, 15% observed once, and the top ten hold 16%. This sample was also put to use in a study of T cells in Graves' hyperthyroidism and ophthalmopathy.

This specimen consisted of peripheral blood mononuclear cells (PBMCs), obtained at new diagnosis, from a patient treated with antithyroid drugs. Source of these receptors: a woman aged 25 to 39 with Graves disease.

This clonotype was counted at least ten times. This chain uses TRBV7-3 with TRBJ2-5; no clear D. The CDR3 extends over 15 amino acids. Germline assignment: CDR1 SGHTA and CDR2 FQGTGA. V lost 0 bases and J 4 bases, leaving 12 bases between the germline ends. CDR3 nucleotide sequence: TGTGCCAGCAGCTTAACCGGCGCGCCGGGAGAGACCCAGTACTTC. Translation: CASSLTGAPGETQYF.

This clonotype was recorded many times. The chain couples TRBV12-3 or TRBV12-4 to TRBJ2-5, with D maybe TRBD2 (6 bases). The CDR3 totals 15 residues. Trimming removed 1 base at V and 5 bases at J, with 14 bases between. The CDR3 region has the DNA TGTGCCAGCAGTTTAGATCGGCGGGATAGGGAGACCCAGTACTTC. This encodes CASSLDRRDRETQYF.

This rearrangement joins TRBV7-3 to TRBJ2-1, with TRBD1 matching over 7 bases. V lost 0 bases, J lost 5 bases, and 4 bases stayed unmatched. Germline V gene data show CDR1 as SGHTA and CDR2 as FQGTGA. This CDR3 spans 15 amino acids. The CDR3 region is CASSLTRDSNNEQFF. CDR3 DNA: TGTGCCAGCAGCTTAACTAGGGACAGTAACAATGAGCAGTTCTTC.

The V and J genes are TRBV20-1 and TRBJ1-1, with D unresolved. The CDR3 spans 15 residues. Trimming pared 5 bases from V and 4 bases from J, leaving 20 bases between. Germline values: CDR1 DFQATT, CDR2 SNEGSKA (reference sequence). CDR3 coding DNA: TGCAGTGCTGCCCGAGGACGGATCAGCGTCACTGAAGCTTTCTTT. Residues: CSAARGRISVTEAFF.

This clonotype was seen repeatedly, ten times or more. The V call is TRBV3-1, the J call TRBJ2-7, with 15 bases identical to TRBD2. CDR1 LGHDT and CDR2 YNNKEL come from the germline V gene (reference sequence). The V and J ends lost 7 bases and 0 bases, in that order; junction bases with no gene match: 7. This CDR3 has 17 residues. CDR3 region: CASTRGLAGGRSYEQYF. CDR3 DNA sequence: TGTGCCAGCACCCGGGGACTAGCGGGAGGCCGCTCCTACGAGCAGTACTTC.

Comments on this clonotype: Given a far larger clone just one base away, this is likely a sequencing read error. V usage is TRBV12-3 or TRBV12-4 and J usage is TRBJ2-4, with D perhaps assigned TRBD1 or TRBD2 (5 bases each). TRBJ2-7 matches the DNA end more closely, so the J call is doubtful. The CDR3 loop spans 14 amino acids. The chain's CDR3 is CASKSLGAGYEQYF. The DNA of the CDR3 is TGTGCCAGCAAGTCACTAGGGGCTGGCTACGAGCAGTACTTC.

This clonotype was recorded many times. The chain couples TRBV18 to TRBJ1-5; unclear D gene. Trimming removed 2 bases from V and 6 bases from J, with 8 bases in between. Germline values: CDR1 KGHSH, CDR2 LQKENI. The CDR3 loop spans 13 amino acids. For the CDR3, the DNA is TGTGCCAGCTCACCAACTGGTAGTCAGCCCCAGCATTTT. It specifies CASSPTGSQPQHF.

This clonotype was observed at least ten times. The J gene is TRBJ1-5, the V gene TRBV2; D unclear. CDR3 length: 14 amino acids. The germline CDR1 and CDR2 sequences are SNHLY and FYNNEI. Between the trimmed V and J ends, which lost 2 bases and 6 bases, there was a span of 11 bases. CDR3 nucleotide sequence: TGTGCCAGCAGTGAAAGAAGGGCTAGTCAGCCCCAGCATTTT. It translates to CASSERRASQPQHF.

This clonotype was seen only a few times. The rearrangement links TRBV14 to TRBJ2-1; maybe TRBD1 (6 bases). This CDR3 comprises 14 residues. V lost 0 bases and J 7 bases, leaving 10 bases between the germline ends. Germline lookup yields CDR1 SGHDN and CDR2 FVKESK. The CDR3 here is CASSQDRGTNEQFF. The CDR3 nucleotides are TGTGCCAGCAGCCAAGACAGGGGTACGAATGAGCAGTTCTTC.

This clonotype was observed at least ten times. The CDR3 here is CASSFFATTDTQYF. In nucleotides, the CDR3 is TGTGCCAGCAGTTTCTTTGCGACCACAGATACGCAGTATTTT. This chain joins TRBV12-3 or TRBV12-4 and TRBJ2-3; no clear D. The V end was cut by 3 bases, the J end by 2 bases, with 9 bases between. The CDR3 is 14 amino acids.

In its sample, this clonotype was seen many times. The genes are TRBV28 and TRBJ2-1, with 9 bases matching TRBD2. The CDR3 totals 16 residues. The germline gives CDR1 MDHEN, CDR2 SYDVKM. V trimming: 0 bases; J trimming: 5 bases; junction bases outside the gene matches: 5. Written as DNA, the CDR3 is TGTGCCAGCAGTTTATGGACTAGCGGACATCACAATGAGCAGTTCTTC. Translating it yields CASSLWTSGHHNEQFF.

In its sample, this clonotype was seen many times. The chain is built from TRBV29-1 and TRBJ2-7, with D possibly TRBD2 on 5 matching bases. The germline V gene has CDR1 SQVTM and CDR2 ANQGSEA. This CDR3 has 13 amino acids. Trimming removed 7 bases from V and 4 bases from J, with 17 bases in between. DNA for the CDR3: TGCAGCGCCCGGGAATCTTTAATGTACGAGCAGTACTTC. Its translation is CSARESLMYEQYF.

The chain is built from TRBV24-1 and TRBJ1-5; D gene uncertain. V shed 6 bases and J shed 3 bases, with 5 bases lying between them. The germline V gene has CDR1 KGHDR and CDR2 SFDVKD. The CDR3 contains 12 residues. The CDR3 region is CATSRNNQPQHF. In DNA, the CDR3 is TGTGCCACCAGTAGGAACAATCAGCCCCAGCATTTT.

Ten or more counts support this clonotype. The V gene is TRBV10-1, the J gene TRBJ2-7, with D perhaps TRBD2 (5 bases). This CDR3 is 13 amino acids long. The germline CDR1 and CDR2 sequences are WNHNN and SYGVQD (reference sequence). V dropped 4 bases and J dropped 6 bases, with 13 bases sitting between them. The CDR3 here is CASSGLLGGEQYF. Written as DNA, the CDR3 is TGCGCCAGCAGTGGGCTACTAGGTGGCGAGCAGTACTTC.

The J gene is TRBJ2-3, the V gene TRBV5-1; D remains unclear. The CDR3 loop spans 16 amino acids. Trimming left V 0 bases short and J 4 bases short, with 15 bases between. In germline, CDR1 is SGHRS, CDR2 YFSETQ. The CDR3 sequence is CASSLELLDRADTQYF. CDR3 DNA: TGCGCCAGCAGCTTGGAACTCCTAGACCGGGCAGATACGCAGTATTTT.

The chain carries TRBV4-2 and TRBJ2-3; D possibly corresponds to TRBD2 (6 bases). V lost 1 base to trimming and J lost 3 bases, with 11 bases between them. CDR3 length equals 15 residues. Germline V CDR1 and CDR2: LGHNA, YNFKEQ. The CDR3 loop reads CASSQVRERTDTQYF. CDR3 nucleotide sequence: TGTGCCAGCAGCCAAGTTCGGGAGAGGACAGATACGCAGTATTTT.

In its sample, this clonotype was seen many times. The V gene is TRBV3-1, the J gene TRBJ2-1; D remains unclear. This CDR3 comprises 11 residues. The germline V gene has CDR1 LGHDT and CDR2 YNNKEL (reference sequence). V was clipped by 4 bases and J by 6 bases, with 4 bases between them. This CDR3 reads CASSRRNEQFF. The CDR3 bases are TGTGCCAGCAGCCGGCGCAATGAGCAGTTCTTC.

This chain links TRBV10-2 with TRBJ2-3; 7 bases align to TRBD2. This CDR3 has 13 amino acids. V shed 10 bases and J 0 bases; nucleotides not matched to a gene: 4. Germline V CDR1 and CDR2: WSHSY, SAAADI. The CDR3 reads CAILAVSTDTQYF. For the CDR3, the DNA is TGCGCCATCCTAGCGGTGAGCACAGATACGCAGTATTTT.

Of note for this clonotype: This may come from a read error, since a much larger clone is one base off. The chain carries TRBV27 and TRBJ1-1; D gene ambiguous. Germline CDR1 MNHEY, CDR2 SMNVEV (reference sequence). The CDR3 extends over 14 amino acids. CDR3 residues: CASSLGDRNTEALF. For the CDR3, the DNA is TGTGCCAGCAGTTTAGGAGATAGGAACACTGAAGCTCTCTTT.

The V and J genes are TRBV19 and TRBJ2-5; possibly TRBD1 for D (6 bases). The CDR3 length is 12 residues. CDR1 and CDR2 (germline): LNHDA, SQIVND (reference sequence). V was shortened by 4 bases and J by 5 bases, with 8 bases between the two germline ends. This chain's CDR3 is CASSSDRETQYF. In DNA form, the CDR3 reads TGTGCCAGTAGTAGCGACAGGGAGACCCAGTACTTC.

Worth noting for this clonotype: A much larger clone differs from this one at a single base, so this may be a read error. The chain joins TRBV11-2 to TRBJ2-2; D ambiguous. The germline gives CDR1 SGHAT, CDR2 FQNNGV. V shed 4 bases and J shed 2 bases, with 11 bases lying between them. The CDR3 consists of 15 residues. This CDR3 is CASSYLVENTGELFF. In DNA, the CDR3 is TGTGCCAGCAGCTACCTAGTGGAAAACACCGGGGAGCTGTTTTTT.

This chain joins TRBV9 and TRBJ2-1, with 7 bases lining up with TRBD1. Trimming removed 4 bases from V and 5 bases from J; junction bases left unmatched: 9. The germline V gene encodes CDR1 SGDLS and CDR2 YYNGEE. The CDR3 is 15 amino acids. This CDR3 reads CASSLRDSPNNEQFF. CDR3 coding DNA: TGTGCCAGCAGCCTACGGGACAGCCCAAACAATGAGCAGTTCTTC.

This clonotype was detected many times. The V gene is TRBV20-1, the J gene TRBJ2-3; 8 bases are a match to TRBD1. J lost 9 bases, V lost 1 base, and 9 bases had no gene match. Per the germline V gene, CDR1 is DFQATT and CDR2 is SNEGSKA (reference sequence). CDR3 length equals 14 residues. CDR3 protein: CSARAGGGPGTQYF. The CDR3 DNA follows: TGCAGTGCTAGAGCAGGGGGCGGCCCAGGCACGCAGTATTTT.

There are many counts of this clonotype. The chain uses TRBV9 and TRBJ1-1, with 7 bases fitting TRBD1. With 0 bases clipped from V and 4 bases from J, the junction kept 6 bases outside the gene matches. Germline V gene sequence: CDR1 SGDLS, CDR2 YYNGEE. This CDR3 has 15 residues. DNA of the CDR3: TGTGCCAGCAGCGTAGACGGAGGGGGCGGCACTGAAGCTTTCTTT. Translation: CASSVDGGGGTEAFF.

This chain connects TRBV6-1 to TRBJ1-1; 8 nucleotides line up with TRBD1. Germline lookup yields CDR1 MNHNS and CDR2 SASEGT. The CDR3 contains 15 residues. V dropped 4 bases and J dropped 1; count of bases not matched to a gene: 5. For the CDR3, the DNA is TGTGCCAGCAGTGTAATCGGGACAGGGAACACTGAAGCTTTCTTT. This gives the protein CASSVIGTGNTEAFF.

The chain links TRBV19 to TRBJ2-2; 12 nucleotides align to TRBD1. The germline CDR1 and CDR2 sequences are LNHDA and SQIVND (reference sequence). V lost 4 bases to trimming and J lost 5 bases; unmatched junction nucleotides: 2. CDR3 size: 15 residues. CDR3 DNA sequence: TGTGCCAGTAGTAGGGGACAGGGGGCGACCGGGGAGCTGTTTTTT. It yields the protein CASSRGQGATGELFF.

This clonotype appeared many times. V usage is TRBV2 and J usage is TRBJ2-1; 13 nucleotides line up with TRBD2. From germline, CDR1 is SNHLY and CDR2 FYNNEI. Trimming at V came to 6 bases and at J to 7 bases, leaving 9 bases not matched to a gene. The CDR3 runs 16 residues. CDR3 residues: CASRSLAGGVANEQFF. CDR3 nucleotides: TGTGCCAGCAGGTCACTAGCGGGAGGGGTTGCTAATGAGCAGTTCTTC.

This clonotype was counted only a few times. The CDR3 DNA reads TGCAGCGTCTGGATGAGGGAGCAGTACTTC. Translation: CSVWMREQYF. The chain uses TRBV29-1 and TRBJ2-7, with D unclear. The CDR3 is 10 residues long. V was trimmed by 6 bases and J by 7 bases, leaving 10 bases between them. The germline CDR1 and CDR2 sequences are SQVTM and ANQGSEA.